This T cell receptor beta chain originates from a study of blood T cell repertoires in COVID-19. As for the study in general: PBMCs, B-cell-depleted T cells, or T cells were the source of the cDNA or gDNA that made up the material.

Trimming took 3 bases from V and 2 from J, leaving 7 bases between them. Germline assignment: CDR1 MDHEN and CDR2 SYDVKM. CDR3 length: 13 residues. This clone is a singleton in its sample. Some clones are missing from TCRdb's copy, which holds only in-frame ones; the method was immunoSEQ multiplex PCR. The data show about 85,000 clones, with about 83% seen just once and more than 4.5% held by the top ten. Sequenced material: peripheral blood. The origin of this receptor is a man aged 60 to 75 with acute or convalescent COVID-19. The chain recombines TRBV28 with TRBJ1-1; D ambiguous. CDR3 DNA: TGTGCCAGCAGTTTGTCAGTAAACACTGAAGCTTTCTTT. Translated, it gives CASSLSVNTEAFF.